This T cell receptor beta chain was identified in a study of identical twins. Study-wide points: Out-of-frame beta chain sequences displayed weaker excess sharing between twins. Carriage of fewer insertions was seen in abundant cord blood beta clonotypes, whereas memory repertoires showed none.

Points on this clonotype: Its antigen is currently unknown.

Addition of a universal primer site occurred through template switching, and cDNA carried unique molecular identifiers. TCRdb used MiXCR to reprocess the 5' RACE reads, holding one entry per CDR3 protein. The sample carries 200,000 to 250,000 distinct CDR3 sequences, approximately 7% recorded once. This CDR3 contains 16 residues. V trimming: 4 bases; J trimming: 5 bases; junction bases outside the gene matches: 11. CDR1 and CDR2 from the germline V gene are KGHSH and LQKENI. The data also belong to a second study, concerning yellow fever vaccine responses in identical twins.

The receptor was derived from a woman aged 18-35 years in good health. Specimen: memory (CD45RO+) T cells sorted from blood. The chain has TRBV18 and TRBJ2-1; 7 positions agree with TRBD1. The CDR3 sequence is CASSRRAGTENNEQFF. The CDR3 DNA sequence: TGTGCCAGCTCACGACGAGCCGGGACAGAGAACAATGAGCAGTTCTTC.